These T cell receptor beta chains were read from a single sample in a study of Ad26.COV2.S vaccination and SARS-CoV-2 variants. The protocol was immunoSEQ multiplex PCR, while the TCRdb copy is restricted to in-frame clones and leaves out a portion. The profile shows around 300,000 clones, 90% of them singletons. This material consisted of peripheral blood, taken in a trial of Ad26.COV2.S vaccine versus placebo. Receptor source: a person aged 18-60 years who received the Ad26.COV2.S COVID-19 vaccine or a placebo. Each CDR3 is given with its conserved first and last residue. A D gene is named only where the DNA matches it firmly. The size entry is marked missing in some rows and otherwise reads once, few, many or a size class.

size,J,V,D,DNA,CDR3
.,TRBJ1-1,TRBV6-1,.,TGTGCCAGCAGTGTCATGCCAGGGTCAATGAACACTGAAGCTTTCTTT,CASSVMPGSMNTEAFF
.,TRBJ1-1,TRBV3-1/TRBV3-2,.,TGTGCCAGCAGCCAAACAAGGCGTGAAGCTTTCTTT,CASSQTRREAFF
.,TRBJ2-1,TRBV19,.,TGTGCCAGTAGTCTCGACTTGCCTCCGGGCAATGAGCAGTTCTTC,CASSLDLPPGNEQFF
few,TRBJ1-3,TRBV6-5,.,TGTGCCAGCAGTTACTCTGCACAGACTTCTGGAAACACCATATATTTT,CASSYSAQTSGNTIYF
.,TRBJ1-2,TRBV9,.,TGTGCCAGCAGCTCCAGTACCCGACAGGCGGACTATGGCTACACCTTC,CASSSSTRQADYGYTF
.,TRBJ1-1,TRBV9,.,TGTGCCAGCAGCGTAGGTGGCAGCTTGAACACTGAAGCTTTCTTT,CASSVGGSLNTEAFF
.,TRBJ2-2,TRBV5-4,.,TGTGCCAGCAGCCCTTCAGGGATCTGGAACACCGGGGAGCTGTTTTTT,CASSPSGIWNTGELFF
.,TRBJ1-2,TRBV5-1,TRBD1,TGCGCCAGCAGCACAGGGGGTAAAGACTATGGCTACACCTTC,CASSTGGKDYGYTF
.,TRBJ2-1,TRBV6-2/TRBV6-3,.,TGTGCCAGCAGTTACTTGGGGACTTACGACTTCTTC,CASSYLGTYDFF
.,TRBJ2-1,TRBV19,.,TGTGCCAGTAGGGGGGACAAATCCTACAATGAGCAGTTCTTC,CASRGDKSYNEQFF
.,TRBJ1-1,TRBV9,.,TGTGCCAGCAGCCCCTCCCGGGGGGCCTACACTGAAGCTTTCTTT,CASSPSRGAYTEAFF
.,TRBJ1-6,TRBV30,.,TGTGCCTGGAGTACCCTCCGAGAGGTTTCACCCCTCCACTTT,CAWSTLREVSPLHF
.,TRBJ1-5,TRBV19,.,TGTGCCAGTAGTATGATGGGGGCTAGCAATCAGCCCCAGCATTTT,CASSMMGASNQPQHF
.,TRBJ1-2,TRBV5-1,.,TGCGCCAGCAGTACGGACGAGGGGAACTATGGCTACACCTTC,CASSTDEGNYGYTF
.,TRBJ2-5,TRBV27,.,TGTGCCAGCAGTCCCCGGGCTGCGTGGGAGACCCAGTACTTC,CASSPRAAWETQYF
.,TRBJ2-4,TRBV25-1,.,TGTGCCAGCAGTATGAAGTTGGAGGCCAAAAACATTCAGTACTTC,CASSMKLEAKNIQYF
.,TRBJ2-3,TRBV7-8,.,TGTGCCAGCAGCTCAACGGGCGCAGATACGCAGTATTTT,CASSSTGADTQYF
.,TRBJ2-5,TRBV5-1,.,TGCGCCAGCACCTCTTCAGGGATACAAGAGACCCAGTACTTC,CASTSSGIQETQYF
.,TRBJ1-1,TRBV19,.,TGTGCCAGTCACGGCTCTATGAACACTGAAGCTTTCTTT,CASHGSMNTEAFF
.,TRBJ2-5,TRBV7-2,TRBD2,TGTGCCAGCAGCCGCAGATTGGGGAGCGGGGGTGAGACCCAGTACTTC,CASSRRLGSGGETQYF